This T cell receptor (beta chain) was profiled in a study of blood T cell repertoires in COVID-19. Study information: COVID-19 samples collected from the United States, Italy and Spain covered acute and convalescent phases. PBMCs, B-cell-depleted T cells, or T cells provided the cDNA or gDNA that made up the material.

Under the authors' procedure: Amplification with reference gene primers provided the estimates of nucleated cell counts. This table comes from immunoSEQ multiplex PCR, and its TCRdb copy is limited to in-frame clones, with some not included. Clone size and V and J calls were adopted from that table, with D and trimming inferred from the DNA. The sample has about 93,000 clones; 90% are singletons. The material sequenced was peripheral blood. This TCR derives from a human donor with active COVID-19. The donor label of this sample is uncertain.

CDR3 amino acids: CASSVSPGTVAGNTIYF. The CDR3 DNA follows: TGTGCCAGCAGCGTAAGCCCCGGGACAGTTGCGGGAAACACCATATATTTT. The V gene is TRBV9, the J gene TRBJ1-3; TRBD1 agrees at 7 bases. The CDR3 extends over 17 amino acids. V shed 1 base and J 4 bases; nucleotides not matched to a gene: 11. Germline V CDR1 and CDR2: SGDLS, YYNGEE.